The source of this T cell receptor beta chain is a study of vaccination and CD4 T cells after COVID-19. About the research overall: Two of the convalescents were Hispanic, and the group consisted of six males and four females. The study drew post-COVID samples a median roughly 99 days after diagnosis (range 35 to 161).

Sequencing of the DNA from cultured CD4+ T cells was carried out with the Oncomine TCR Beta short-read assay. Genomic DNA from cultured CD4+ T cells was extracted. TCRdb re-derived calls from the PCR reads in MiXCR, one entry per CDR3 protein. Of roughly 17,000 distinct CDR3 sequences listed, about 45% are singletons. Concerning this clonotype: The target antigen is unknown.

Germline CDR1 and CDR2: SEHNR and FQNEAQ (reference sequence). The CDR3 sequence is 11 residues long. V was cut by 4 bases and J by 5 bases, with 5 bases left in between. Treatment denoted: roughly 11-day PBMC culture with coronavirus spike peptide pools or control peptides (ViraFEST assay). With fresh IL-2 medium, half the medium was replaced on days 3 and 7. The chain links TRBV7-9 to TRBJ2-5, with D unresolved. The clonotype was recovered from a human donor who had recovered from COVID-19. Sequenced material: CD4+ T cells from blood, cultured in vitro, taken after SARS-CoV-2 vaccination. Here the CDR3 reads CASSYLETQYF. The CDR3 DNA sequence: TGTGCCAGCAGCTACCTGGAGACCCAGTACTTC.